The next 6 T cell receptor beta chains were all read from a single sample in a study of glioma-infiltrating T cells (dated by TCRdb to the mid-2010s). Sequencer: Illumina MiSeq. TCR alpha and beta CDR3 regions were amplified with the iRepertoire nested amplicon-rescue multiplex PCR (arm-PCR) platform from RNA. The raw public data were reprocessed by TCRdb itself: fastp quality trimming at Q25, MiXCR clonotype calling, in-frame beta chains only. All rows with the same CDR3 protein become a single entry with the most common DNA and genes. A total of about 130,000 distinct CDR3 sequences appear in this sample, roughly 23% of them only once. 13% to 15% of the sample is held by the ten biggest clonotypes. Input material: glioma tissue, nonneoplastic brain tissue, or PBMCs (not recorded which). All receptors derive from a human donor with low-grade glioma or glioblastoma, undergoing nonglioma brain surgery, or in good health (not recorded which).

This clonotype was counted at least ten times. The rearrangement links TRBV6-1 to TRBJ1-1; tentatively, D is TRBD1 (6 bases). Trimming cost V 4 bases and J 7 bases, with 10 bases left between them. CDR3 length equals 12 residues. Germline V gene data show CDR1 as MNHNS and CDR2 as SASEGT. Written as DNA, the CDR3 is TGTGCCAGCAGTGCGGGACAAGGTGAAGCTTTCTTT. Translated, it gives CASSAGQGEAFF.

This clonotype appeared many times. The V and J genes are TRBV7-9 and TRBJ1-1; the D is unclear. V was cut by 5 bases and J by 0 bases, with 7 bases left in between. CDR1 is SEHNR, CDR2 FQNEAQ, per germline (reference sequence). CDR3 size: 13 residues. In nucleotides, the CDR3 is TGTGCCAGCAGCCCTACACTGAACACTGAAGCTTTCTTT. This sequence encodes CASSPTLNTEAFF.

This clonotype came up a few times. The chain is built from TRBV2 and TRBJ1-6; 9 bases agree with TRBD1. The V segment lost 2 bases and the J segment 13 bases; nucleotides outside the gene matches: 6. Germline V gives CDR1 SNHLY, CDR2 FYNNEI. CDR3 size: 14 residues. In nucleotides, the CDR3 is TGTGCCAGCAGTGAATGGGACAGGGTATCTCCCCTCCACTTT. Amino acid sequence: CASSEWDRVSPLHF.

This clonotype showed up many times. The gene calls are TRBV10-3 and TRBJ1-1; no definite D call. Germline V lookup: CDR1 ENHRY, CDR2 SYGVKD. Between the trimmed V and J ends, which lost 3 bases and 10 bases, there was a span of 12 bases. CDR3 length: 12 residues. The CDR3 sequence is CAISETLPRAFF. For the CDR3, the DNA is TGTGCCATCAGTGAAACTCTACCCCGAGCTTTCTTT.

This clonotype has only a few counts. The V call is TRBV4-1, the J call TRBJ2-5; 7 positions match TRBD1. This CDR3 spans 14 amino acids. Germline values: CDR1 MGHRA, CDR2 YSYEKL. Losses at the gene ends were 2 bases for V and 5 bases for J; bases not matched to a gene: 5. CDR3 in amino acids: CASSQPDRRETQYF. The CDR3 DNA sequence: TGCGCCAGCAGCCAACCGGACAGGAGGGAGACCCAGTACTTC.

This clonotype has ten or more counts. V and J are TRBV7-9 and TRBJ1-2, with D hard to call. This CDR3 spans 13 amino acids. Germline assignment: CDR1 SEHNR and CDR2 FQNEAQ (reference sequence). V lost 5 bases, J lost 2 bases, and 9 bases lay in between. CDR3 nucleotides: TGTGCCAGCAGCCCGGACGTGAACTATGGCTACACCTTC. Its protein is CASSPDVNYGYTF.